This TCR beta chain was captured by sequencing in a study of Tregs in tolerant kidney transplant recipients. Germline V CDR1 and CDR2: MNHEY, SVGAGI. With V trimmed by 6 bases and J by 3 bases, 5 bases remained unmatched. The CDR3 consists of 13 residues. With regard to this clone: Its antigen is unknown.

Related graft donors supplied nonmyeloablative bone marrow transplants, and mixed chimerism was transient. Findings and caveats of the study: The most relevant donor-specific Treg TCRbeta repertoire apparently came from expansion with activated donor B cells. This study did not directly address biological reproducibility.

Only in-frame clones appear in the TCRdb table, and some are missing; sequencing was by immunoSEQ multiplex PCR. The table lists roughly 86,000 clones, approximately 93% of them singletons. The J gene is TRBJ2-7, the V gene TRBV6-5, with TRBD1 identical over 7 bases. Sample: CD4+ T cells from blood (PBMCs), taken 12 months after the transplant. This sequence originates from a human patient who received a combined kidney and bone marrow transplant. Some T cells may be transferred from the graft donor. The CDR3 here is CASRPTGLYEQYF. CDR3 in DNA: TGTGCCAGCAGGCCGACAGGGCTCTACGAGCAGTACTTC.